The sample holds one count of the clone carrying this TCR beta chain. What it binds is unknown. The donors were healthy bone marrow donors. PCR was performed using 60 Vbeta and 13 Jbeta primers. Per the original methods: An analysis performed later counted 70 million to 90 million unique TCR beta chains (roughly 11 million of them shared). The repertoire was sequenced with immunoSEQ multiplex PCR; TCRdb's copy has only in-frame clones and lacks some. V and J calls and clone size come straight from that table; D and trimming were deduced from the DNA. The table lists 90,000 to 110,000 clones, roughly 79% of them singletons. The data stem from a study of cytomegalovirus exposure and HLA in healthy donors. General study findings and limits: Within the data, a cluster of highly shared sequence variants was likely a sequencing artifact. Most TCR beta V segments were productive about 87% or about 30% of the time in an earlier analysis.

Germline V lookup: CDR1 KGHSH, CDR2 LQKENI. The CDR3 contains 16 residues. V lost 4 bases, J lost 7 bases, and 14 bases stayed unmatched. This chain joins TRBV18 and TRBJ2-3, with 7 bases matching TRBD2. The sample consisted of PBMCs. The TCR comes from a woman aged 30 to 39 in good health and CMV-seronegative. The CDR3 loop is CASSHSSGLSTNTQYF. CDR3 nucleotides: TGTGCCAGCTCACACAGTAGCGGGTTATCGACTAATACGCAGTATTTT.